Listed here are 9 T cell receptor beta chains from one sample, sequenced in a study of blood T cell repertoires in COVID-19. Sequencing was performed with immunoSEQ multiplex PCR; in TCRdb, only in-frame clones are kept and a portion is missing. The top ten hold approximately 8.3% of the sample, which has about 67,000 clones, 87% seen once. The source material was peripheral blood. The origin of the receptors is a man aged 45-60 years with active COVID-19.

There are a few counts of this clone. The CDR3 here is CASSPRLAEPYEQYF. DNA for the CDR3: TGTGCCAGCAGTCCGCGACTAGCGGAGCCCTACGAGCAGTACTTC. The chain joins TRBV6-5 to TRBJ2-7, with 9 bases aligning to TRBD2. Losses at the gene ends were 5 bases for V and 2 bases for J; bases not matched to a gene: 7. CDR1 MNHEY and CDR2 SVGAGI come from the germline V gene. The CDR3 runs 15 residues.

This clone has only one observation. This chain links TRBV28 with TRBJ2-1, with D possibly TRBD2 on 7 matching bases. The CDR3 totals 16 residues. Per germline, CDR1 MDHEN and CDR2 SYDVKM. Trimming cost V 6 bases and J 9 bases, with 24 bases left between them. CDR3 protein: CASSPGTGRLAPEQFF. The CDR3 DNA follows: TGTGCCAGCAGCCCAGGTACAGGGAGACTAGCACCTGAGCAGTTCTTC.

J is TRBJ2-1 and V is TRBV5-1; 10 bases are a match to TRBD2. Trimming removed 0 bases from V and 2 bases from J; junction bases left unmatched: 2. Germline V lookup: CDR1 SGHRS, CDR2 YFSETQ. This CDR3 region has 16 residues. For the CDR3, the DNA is TGCGCCAGCAGCTTGGGTCTAGCGGGGGCCTACAATGAGCAGTTCTTC. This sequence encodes CASSLGLAGAYNEQFF.

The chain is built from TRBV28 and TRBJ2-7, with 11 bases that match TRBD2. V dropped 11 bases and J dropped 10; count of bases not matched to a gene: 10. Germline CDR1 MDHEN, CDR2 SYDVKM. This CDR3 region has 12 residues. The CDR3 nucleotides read TGTGCCGCCAGGCTAGCGGGAGGTATACAGTACTTC. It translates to CAARLAGGIQYF.

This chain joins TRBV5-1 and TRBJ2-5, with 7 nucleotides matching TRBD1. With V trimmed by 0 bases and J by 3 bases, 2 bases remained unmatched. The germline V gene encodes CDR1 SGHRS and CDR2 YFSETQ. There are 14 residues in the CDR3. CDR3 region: CASSLGGTEETQYF. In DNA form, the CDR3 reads TGCGCCAGCAGCTTGGGGGGGACAGAAGAGACCCAGTACTTC.

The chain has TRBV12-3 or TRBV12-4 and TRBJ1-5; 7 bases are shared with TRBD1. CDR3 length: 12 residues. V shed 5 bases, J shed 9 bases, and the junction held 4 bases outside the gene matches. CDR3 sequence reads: CASSLYRGPQHF. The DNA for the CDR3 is TGTGCCAGCAGTCTATACAGGGGGCCCCAGCATTTT.

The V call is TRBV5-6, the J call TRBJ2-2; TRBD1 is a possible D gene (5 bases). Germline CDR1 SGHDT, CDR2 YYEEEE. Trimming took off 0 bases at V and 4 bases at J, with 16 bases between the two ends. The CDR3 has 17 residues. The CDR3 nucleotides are TGTGCCAGCAGCTTGGCCGTCAGGGTTCAGGCCACCGGGGAGCTGTTTTTT. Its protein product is CASSLAVRVQATGELFF. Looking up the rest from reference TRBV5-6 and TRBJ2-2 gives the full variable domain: DAGVTQSPTHLIKTRGQQVTLRCSPKSGHDTVSWYQQALGQGPQFIFQYYEEEERQRGNFPDRFSGHQFPNYSSELNVNALLLGDSALYLCASSLAVRVQATGELFFGEGSRLTVL.

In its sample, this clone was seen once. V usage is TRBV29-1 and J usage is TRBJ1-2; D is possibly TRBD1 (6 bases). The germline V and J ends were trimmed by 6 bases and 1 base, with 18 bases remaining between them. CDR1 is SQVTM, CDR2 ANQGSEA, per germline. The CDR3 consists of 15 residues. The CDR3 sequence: CSVVGTGTSNYGYTF. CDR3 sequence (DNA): TGCAGCGTCGTCGGTACCGGGACAAGTAACTATGGCTACACCTTC.

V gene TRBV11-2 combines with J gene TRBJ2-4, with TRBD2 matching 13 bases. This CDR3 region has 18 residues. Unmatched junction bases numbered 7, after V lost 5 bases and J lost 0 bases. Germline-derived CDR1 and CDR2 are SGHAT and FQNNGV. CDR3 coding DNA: TGTGCCAGCAGCCCCCGGACTAGCGGGAGCCTAGCCAAAAACATTCAGTACTTC. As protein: CASSPRTSGSLAKNIQYF.